The 22 T cell receptor beta chains below were found in one sample sequenced in a study of T cells in Graves' hyperthyroidism and ophthalmopathy. Amplified TCR beta CDR3 regions came from RNA transcripts. The HTBI primer set was used in a first-round RT-PCR of the TCR CDR3. TCRdb re-analysed the multiplex PCR reads in MiXCR, keeping a single row per CDR3 protein. This sample has hundreds of thousands of distinct CDR3 sequences, with about 16% found just once. Sequences were obtained from blood. Source of these receptors: a woman aged 25-40 years with Graves' hyperthyroidism.

V and J are TRBV7-3 and TRBJ2-3; the match to TRBD2 covers 7 bases. Germline V gene lookup returns CDR1 SGHTA and CDR2 FQGTGA. This CDR3 has 14 residues. With V trimmed by 2 bases and J by 4 bases, 3 bases remained unmatched. CDR3 in amino acids: CASSLAGDSDTQYF. CDR3 coding DNA: TGTGCCAGCAGCTTAGCGGGAGACTCAGATACGCAGTATTTT.

Notes on this clonotype: Being one base from a much bigger clone, this may be a read error. The rearrangement uses TRBV11-1 and TRBJ2-3; the D gene is possibly TRBD1 (5 bases). Trimming removed 5 bases at V and 0 bases at J, with 12 bases between. Germline CDR1 is SGHAT and CDR2 is FQDESV (reference sequence). The CDR3 is made up of 15 amino acids. Here the CDR3 DNA reads TGTGCCAGCAGCCCAGGGATGCTCAGCACAGATACGCAGTATTTT. Translation gives CASSPGMLSTDTQYF.

The rearrangement joins TRBV3-1 to TRBJ2-2; D unclear. Germline V gene data show CDR1 as LGHDT and CDR2 as YNNKEL (reference sequence). The CDR3 sequence is 15 residues long. V lost 2 bases and J 2 bases, leaving 9 bases between the germline ends. CDR3 coding DNA: TGTGCCAGCAGCCAAACGAACAGTAACACCGGGGAGCTGTTTTTT. Its translation: CASSQTNSNTGELFF.

This clonotype was picked up many times. The chain carries TRBV20-1 and TRBJ1-2, with D unclear. Germline assignment: CDR1 DFQATT and CDR2 SNEGSKA (reference sequence). This CDR3 comprises 12 residues. V was cut by 0 bases and J by 6 bases, with 8 bases left in between. The CDR3: CSARESFHGYTF. The CDR3 DNA reads TGCAGTGCTAGAGAGTCTTTCCATGGCTACACCTTC.

The table lists this clonotype with a few counts. This could be a read error, since a much larger clone is one nucleotide away. The rearrangement joins TRBV12-3 or TRBV12-4 to TRBJ2-2; D gene uncertain. V was clipped by 3 bases and J by 5 bases, with 7 bases between them. The CDR3 sequence is 13 residues long. The CDR3 protein is CASSFSATGELFF. CDR3 in DNA: TGTGCCAGCAGTTTTAGTGCGACCGGGGAGCTGTTTTTT.

The table lists this clonotype with many counts. The chain has TRBV29-1 and TRBJ2-2; TRBD1 or TRBD2 may be the D gene (6 bases each). The germline V and J ends were trimmed by 3 bases and 4 bases, with 21 bases remaining between them. Germline CDR1 is SQVTM and CDR2 is ANQGSEA. This CDR3 has 17 amino acids. DNA for the CDR3: TGCAGCGTTGATCGCGGTGTAGGGGGGCGTATCACCGGGGAGCTGTTTTTT. Its protein is CSVDRGVGGRITGELFF.

CDR3 protein: CASSSGEQGGNQPQHF. CDR3 DNA: TGTGCCAGCAGCTCGGGGGAACAGGGAGGCAATCAGCCCCAGCATTTT. V gene TRBV7-6 combines with J gene TRBJ1-5; TRBD1 might be the D (6 bases). CDR3 length equals 16 residues. The V gene's germline CDR1 is SGHVS and CDR2 FNYEAQ. The germline V and J ends were trimmed by 4 bases and 2 bases, with 15 bases remaining between them. Supplemented by reference TRBV7-6 and TRBJ1-5, the full variable domain reads GAGVSQSPRYKVTKRGQDVALRCDPISGHVSLYWYRQALGQGPEFLTYFNYEAQQDKSGLPNDRFSAERPEGSISTLTIQRTEQRDSAMYRCASSSGEQGGNQPQHFGDGTRLSIL.

This rearrangement joins TRBV4-2 to TRBJ2-3; TRBD2 is a possible D gene (5 bases). V lost 11 bases, J lost 7 bases, and 19 bases lay in between. CDR1 and CDR2 from the germline V gene are LGHNA and YNFKEQ. This CDR3 contains 13 residues. CDR3 nucleotides: TGTGCCGGACGCGGGCCCCGCAGGCATACGCAGTATTTT. This gives the protein CAGRGPRRHTQYF.

This clonotype was seen at least ten times. The chain couples TRBV28 to TRBJ2-5; D unresolved. The CDR3 is 13 residues long. CDR1 is MDHEN, CDR2 SYDVKM, per germline. The V end lost 5 bases, the J end lost 1 base, and 8 bases lay between the germline ends. Here the CDR3 DNA reads TGTGCCAGCAGTCTACGGGTCCAAGAGACCCAGTACTTC. It codes for CASSLRVQETQYF.

The CDR3 DNA is TGTGCCAGCAGGTTGGGGACAAAACACCTTAATTCACCCCTCCACTTT. This gives the protein CASRLGTKHLNSPLHF. The chain combines TRBV6-2 or TRBV6-3 with TRBJ1-6, with D maybe TRBD1 (6 bases). The germline V gene encodes CDR1 MNHEY and CDR2 SVGEGT. Trimming left V 6 bases short and J 6 bases short, with 18 bases between. The CDR3 length is 16 residues.

About this clonotype: A read error is possible here, since a much larger clone lies one base away. The rearrangement links TRBV14 to TRBJ2-7; TRBD2 matches at 10 bases. CDR1 is SGHDN, CDR2 FVKESK, per germline. The CDR3 contains 15 residues. CDR3 loop: CPSSQPSGSSYEQYF. CDR3 coding DNA: TGTCCCAGCAGCCAACCTAGCGGGAGTTCCTACGAGCAGTACTTC.

A remark on this clonotype: A much more abundant neighbour one base away suggests this may be a read error. The rearrangement joins TRBV2 to TRBJ2-2, with no clear D. Germline CDR1 is SNHLY and CDR2 is FYNNEI. Trimming removed 1 base from V and 5 bases from J, with 2 bases in between. The CDR3 runs 12 residues. The CDR3 DNA reads TGTGCCAGCAGTGAAGGGACCGGGGAGCTGTTTTTT. It translates to CASSEGTGELFF.

This chain links TRBV9 with TRBJ1-1; D perhaps matches TRBD1 (5 bases). CDR3 size: 13 residues. The germline V gene has CDR1 SGDLS and CDR2 YYNGEE. Trimming took 4 bases from V and 3 from J, leaving 10 bases between them. CDR3 sequence reads: CASSFGGDTEAFF. CDR3 nucleotides: TGTGCCAGCAGCTTCGGGGGGGACACTGAAGCTTTCTTT.

This clonotype was seen many times. The genes are TRBV3-1 and TRBJ2-3; TRBD2 matches at 7 bases. CDR1 LGHDT and CDR2 YNNKEL come from the germline V gene (reference sequence). CDR3 length: 17 residues. V lost 4 bases and J lost 3; bases outside the gene matches: 13. The CDR3 DNA is TGTGCCAGCAGCCCTCTTTGGAGGGAGGGCCTTACAGATACGCAGTATTTT. Residues: CASSPLWREGLTDTQYF.

This clonotype was seen more than once but under ten times. The rearrangement uses TRBV6-1 and TRBJ2-1; TRBD2 aligns across 8 bases. Germline V gene lookup returns CDR1 MNHNS and CDR2 SASEGT. The CDR3 contains 18 residues. After removal of 6 bases from V and 7 bases from J, the junction contained 20 bases not matched to a gene. CDR3 bases: TGTGCCAGCAGCCCAAATAGCGGGGCGGGAGGAAGTTTGAATGAGCAGTTCTTC. Its protein product is CASSPNSGAGGSLNEQFF.

J is TRBJ1-2 and V is TRBV5-1; 12 nucleotides line up with TRBD1. Germline V CDR1 and CDR2: SGHRS, YFSETQ. The CDR3 spans 15 residues. Losses at the gene ends were 4 bases for V and 4 bases for J; bases not matched to a gene: 5. The CDR3 protein is CASSVGTGGGYGYTF. DNA of the CDR3: TGCGCCAGCAGCGTCGGGACAGGGGGCGGCTATGGCTACACCTTC.

This clonotype has a count of ten or more. The chain uses TRBV29-1 and TRBJ2-3, with D uncertain. Per germline, CDR1 SQVTM and CDR2 ANQGSEA. V lost 6 bases and J 6 bases, leaving 22 bases between the germline ends. The CDR3 consists of 15 residues. CDR3 residues: CSVMVPLITRDTQYF. The CDR3 DNA is TGCAGCGTAATGGTGCCCCTTATTACGAGGGATACGCAGTATTTT.

This clonotype was found a few times. V gene TRBV27 combines with J gene TRBJ1-2, with 11 bases that match TRBD1. V was clipped by 8 bases and J by 4 bases; unmatched bases: 6. CDR1 is MNHEY, CDR2 SMNVEV, per germline (reference sequence). The CDR3 length is 14 residues. The CDR3 DNA reads TGTGCCAGCGGATCCGGGACAGGGGGCTATGGCTACACCTTC. Translation gives CASGSGTGGYGYTF.

The chain carries TRBV10-3 and TRBJ1-3, with 8 bases aligning to TRBD1. The V and J ends lost 10 bases and 0 bases, in that order; junction bases with no gene match: 11. There are 16 residues in the CDR3. Germline CDR1 and CDR2: ENHRY and SYGVKD. In DNA, the CDR3 is TGTGCCACGACGCCGGGACAGGCCGTCTCTGGAAACACCATATATTTT. This encodes CATTPGQAVSGNTIYF.

This clonotype was seen ten or more times. The chain links TRBV7-2 to TRBJ2-5; D is uncertain. Germline V gives CDR1 SGHTA, CDR2 FQGNSA. The ends were cut back, 1 base at V and 1 base at J, with 4 bases in the middle. This CDR3 contains 13 residues. For the CDR3, the DNA is TGTGCCAGCAGCTTAGTCAGCCAAGAGACCCAGTACTTC. Protein product: CASSLVSQETQYF.

This clonotype has just a few counts. The gene calls are TRBV6-2 or TRBV6-3 and TRBJ2-1; 8 bases agree with TRBD2. J gave up 3 bases and V 7 bases, and 5 bases lay outside the gene matches. CDR1 MNHEY and CDR2 SVGEGT come from the germline V gene. This CDR3 region has 14 residues. As DNA, the CDR3 is TGTGCCAGCAATTTAGCGGGAAACTACAATGAGCAGTTCTTC. Its translation is CASNLAGNYNEQFF.

This clonotype was detected a few times. A much larger clone differs from this one at a single base, so this may be a read error. The J gene is TRBJ1-1, the V gene TRBV3-1; D gene unclear. V shed 6 bases and J shed 1 base, with 12 bases lying between them. Germline assignment: CDR1 LGHDT and CDR2 YNNKEL (reference sequence). The CDR3 spans 14 residues. This CDR3 is CASSWEQANTEAFF. The CDR3 bases are TGTGCCAGCAGTTGGGAACAAGCGAACACTGAAGCTTTCTTT. Full variable domain (rest looked up from reference TRBV3-1 and TRBJ1-1): DTAVSQTPKYLVTQMGNDKSIKCEQNLGHDTMYWYKQDSKKFLKIMFSYNNKELIINETVPNRFSPKSPDKAHLNLHINSLELGDSAVYFCASSWEQANTEAFFGQGTRLTVV.